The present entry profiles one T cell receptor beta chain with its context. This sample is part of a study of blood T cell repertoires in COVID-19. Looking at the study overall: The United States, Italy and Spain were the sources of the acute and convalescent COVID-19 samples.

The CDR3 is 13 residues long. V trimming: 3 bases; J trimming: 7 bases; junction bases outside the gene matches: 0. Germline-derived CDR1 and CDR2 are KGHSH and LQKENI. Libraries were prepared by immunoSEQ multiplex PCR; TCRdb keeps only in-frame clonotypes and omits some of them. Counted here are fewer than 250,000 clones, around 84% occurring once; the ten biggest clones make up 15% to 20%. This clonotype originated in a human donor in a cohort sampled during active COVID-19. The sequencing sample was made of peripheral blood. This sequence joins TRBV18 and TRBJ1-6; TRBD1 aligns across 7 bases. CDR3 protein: CASSPGQNSPLHF. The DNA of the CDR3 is TGTGCCAGCTCACCGGGACAGAATTCACCCCTCCACTTT.